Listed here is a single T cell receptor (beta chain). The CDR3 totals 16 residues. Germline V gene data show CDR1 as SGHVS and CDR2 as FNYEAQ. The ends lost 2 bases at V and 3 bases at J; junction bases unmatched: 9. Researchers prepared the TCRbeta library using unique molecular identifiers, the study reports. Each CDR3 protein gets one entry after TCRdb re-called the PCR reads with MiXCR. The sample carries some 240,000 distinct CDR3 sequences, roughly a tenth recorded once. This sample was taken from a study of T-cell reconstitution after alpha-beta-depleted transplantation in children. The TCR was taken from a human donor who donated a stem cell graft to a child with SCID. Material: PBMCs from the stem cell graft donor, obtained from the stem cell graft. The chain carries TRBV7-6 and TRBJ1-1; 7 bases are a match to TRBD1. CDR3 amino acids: CASSLLPRGLDTEAFF. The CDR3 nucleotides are TGTGCCAGCAGCTTATTACCAAGGGGGCTCGACACTGAAGCTTTCTTT.